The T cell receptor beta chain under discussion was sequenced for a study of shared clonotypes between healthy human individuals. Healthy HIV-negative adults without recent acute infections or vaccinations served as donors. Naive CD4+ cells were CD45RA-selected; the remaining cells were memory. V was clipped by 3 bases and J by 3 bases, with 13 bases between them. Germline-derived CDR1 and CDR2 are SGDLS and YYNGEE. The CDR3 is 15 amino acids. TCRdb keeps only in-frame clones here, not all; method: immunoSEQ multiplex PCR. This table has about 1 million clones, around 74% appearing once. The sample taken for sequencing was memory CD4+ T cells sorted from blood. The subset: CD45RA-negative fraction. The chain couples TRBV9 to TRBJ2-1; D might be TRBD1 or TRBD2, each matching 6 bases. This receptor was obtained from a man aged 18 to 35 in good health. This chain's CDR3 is CASSGGAAGYNEQFF. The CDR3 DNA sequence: TGTGCCAGCAGCGGGGGGGCAGCAGGCTACAATGAGCAGTTCTTC.